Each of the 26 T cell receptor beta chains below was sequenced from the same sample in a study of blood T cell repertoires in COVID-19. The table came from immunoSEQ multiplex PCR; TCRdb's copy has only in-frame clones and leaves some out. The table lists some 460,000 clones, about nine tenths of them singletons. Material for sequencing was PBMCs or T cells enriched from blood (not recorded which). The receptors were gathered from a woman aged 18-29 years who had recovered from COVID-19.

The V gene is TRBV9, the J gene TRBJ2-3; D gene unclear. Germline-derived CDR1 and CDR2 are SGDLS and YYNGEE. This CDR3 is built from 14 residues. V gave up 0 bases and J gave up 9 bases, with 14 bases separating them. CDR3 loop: CASSVAGGEKTQYF. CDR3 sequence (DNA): TGTGCCAGCAGCGTAGCGGGTGGAGAGAAGACGCAGTATTTT.

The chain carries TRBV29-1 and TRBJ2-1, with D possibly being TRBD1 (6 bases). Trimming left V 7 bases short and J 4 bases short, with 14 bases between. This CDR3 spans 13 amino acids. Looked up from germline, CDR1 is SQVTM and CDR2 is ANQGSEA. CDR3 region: CSAEEDSYNEQFF. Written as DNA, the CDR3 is TGCAGCGCGGAAGAGGACAGTTACAATGAGCAGTTCTTC.

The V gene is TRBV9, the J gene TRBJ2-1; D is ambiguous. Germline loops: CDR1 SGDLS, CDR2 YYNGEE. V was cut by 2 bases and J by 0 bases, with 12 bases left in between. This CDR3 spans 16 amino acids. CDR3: CASSVGSYSSYNEQFF. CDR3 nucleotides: TGTGCCAGCAGCGTCGGATCCTACAGCTCCTACAATGAGCAGTTCTTC.

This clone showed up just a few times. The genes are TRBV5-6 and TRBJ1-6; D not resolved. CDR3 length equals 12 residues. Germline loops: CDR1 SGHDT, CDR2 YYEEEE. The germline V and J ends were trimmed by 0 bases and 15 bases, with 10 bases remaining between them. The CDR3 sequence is CASSLEPQDLHF. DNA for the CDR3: TGTGCCAGCAGCTTGGAACCCCAGGACCTCCACTTT.

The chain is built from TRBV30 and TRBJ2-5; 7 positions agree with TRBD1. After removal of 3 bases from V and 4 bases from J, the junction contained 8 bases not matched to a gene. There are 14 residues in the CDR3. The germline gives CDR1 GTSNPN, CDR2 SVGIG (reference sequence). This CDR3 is CAWSETGWGETQYF. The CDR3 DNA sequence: TGTGCCTGGAGCGAGACAGGGTGGGGAGAGACCCAGTACTTC.

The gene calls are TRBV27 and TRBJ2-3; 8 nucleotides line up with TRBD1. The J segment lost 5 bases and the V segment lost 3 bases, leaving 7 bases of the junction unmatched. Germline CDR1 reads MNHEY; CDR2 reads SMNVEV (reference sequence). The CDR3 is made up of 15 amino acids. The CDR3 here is CASSFLGRGQDTQYF. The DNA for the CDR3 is TGTGCCAGCAGTTTCTTAGGCAGGGGGCAAGATACGCAGTATTTT.

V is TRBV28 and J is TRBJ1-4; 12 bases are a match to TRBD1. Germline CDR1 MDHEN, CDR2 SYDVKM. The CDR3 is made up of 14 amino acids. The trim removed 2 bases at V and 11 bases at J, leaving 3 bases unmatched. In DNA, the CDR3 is TGTGCCAGCAGTTTAAGGGACAGGGGGCACAAACTGTTTTTT. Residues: CASSLRDRGHKLFF.

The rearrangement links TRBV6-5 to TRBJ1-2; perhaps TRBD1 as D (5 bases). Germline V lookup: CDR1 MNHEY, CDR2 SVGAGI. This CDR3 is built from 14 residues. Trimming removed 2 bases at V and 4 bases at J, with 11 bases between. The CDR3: CASSYLGQSYGYTF. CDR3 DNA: TGTGCCAGCAGTTACCTGGGGCAGAGCTATGGCTACACCTTC.

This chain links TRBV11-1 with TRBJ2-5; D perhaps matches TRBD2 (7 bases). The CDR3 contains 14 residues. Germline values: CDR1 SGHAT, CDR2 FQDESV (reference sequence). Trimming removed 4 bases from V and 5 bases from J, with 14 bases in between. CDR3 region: CASSSRGRRETQYF. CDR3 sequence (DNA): TGTGCCAGCAGCTCGCGGGGGCGACGGGAGACCCAGTACTTC.

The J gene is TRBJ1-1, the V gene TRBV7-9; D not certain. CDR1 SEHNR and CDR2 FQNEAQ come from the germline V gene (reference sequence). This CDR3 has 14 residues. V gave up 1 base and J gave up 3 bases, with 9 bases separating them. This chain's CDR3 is CASSLGQADTEAFF. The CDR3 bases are TGTGCCAGCAGCTTAGGGCAGGCCGACACTGAAGCTTTCTTT.

The CDR3 DNA reads as TGTGCCAGCAGCTTAGGCAGCCAAGAGACCCAGTACTTC. This codes for CASSLGSQETQYF. The chain carries TRBV7-6 and TRBJ2-5; no clear D. The CDR3 has 13 residues. Deletions cut 1 base from V and 1 base from J, with 4 bases between. CDR1 and CDR2 (germline): SGHVS, FNYEAQ.

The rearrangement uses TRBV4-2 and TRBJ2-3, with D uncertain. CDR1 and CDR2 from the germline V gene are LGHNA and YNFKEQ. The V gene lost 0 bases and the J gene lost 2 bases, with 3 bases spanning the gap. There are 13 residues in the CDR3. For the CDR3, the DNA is TGTGCCAGCAGCCAAGATCTCACAGATACGCAGTATTTT. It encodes CASSQDLTDTQYF.

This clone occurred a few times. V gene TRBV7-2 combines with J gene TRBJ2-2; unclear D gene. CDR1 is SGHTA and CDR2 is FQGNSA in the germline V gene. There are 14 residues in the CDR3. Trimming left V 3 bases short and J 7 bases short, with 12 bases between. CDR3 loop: CASSFQPRGGELFF. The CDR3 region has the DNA TGTGCCAGCAGCTTCCAACCGCGTGGCGGGGAGCTGTTTTTT. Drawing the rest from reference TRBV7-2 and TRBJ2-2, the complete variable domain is GAGVSQSPSNKVTEKGKDVELRCDPISGHTALYWYRQSLGQGLEFLIYFQGNSAPDKSGLPSDRFSAERTGGSVSTLTIQRTQQEDSAVYLCASSFQPRGGELFFGEGSRLTVL.

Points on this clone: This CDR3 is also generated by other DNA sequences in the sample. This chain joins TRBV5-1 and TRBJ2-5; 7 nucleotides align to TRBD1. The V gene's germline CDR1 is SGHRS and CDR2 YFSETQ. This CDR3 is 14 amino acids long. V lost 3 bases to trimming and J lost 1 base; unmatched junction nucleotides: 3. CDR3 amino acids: CASSSQGSQETQYF. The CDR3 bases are TGCGCCAGCAGCTCACAGGGGTCCCAAGAGACCCAGTACTTC. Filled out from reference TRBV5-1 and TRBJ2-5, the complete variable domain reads KAGVTQTPRYLIKTRGQQVTLSCSPISGHRSVSWYQQTPGQGLQFLFEYFSETQRNKGNFPGRFSGRQFSNSRSEMNVSTLELGDSALYLCASSSQGSQETQYFGPGTRLLVL.

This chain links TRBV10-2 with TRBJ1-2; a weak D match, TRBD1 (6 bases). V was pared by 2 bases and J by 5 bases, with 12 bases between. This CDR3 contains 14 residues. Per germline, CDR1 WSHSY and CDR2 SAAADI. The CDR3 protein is CASSEVQGFYGYTF. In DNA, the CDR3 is TGCGCCAGCAGTGAGGTGCAGGGGTTTTATGGCTACACCTTC.

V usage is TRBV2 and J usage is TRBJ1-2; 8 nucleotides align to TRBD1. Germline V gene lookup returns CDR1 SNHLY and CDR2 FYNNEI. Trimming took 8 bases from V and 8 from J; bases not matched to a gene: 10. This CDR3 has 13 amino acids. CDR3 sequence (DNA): TGTGCCAGCGTTCCTCCGGACAGGGAGGGCTACACCTTC. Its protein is CASVPPDREGYTF.

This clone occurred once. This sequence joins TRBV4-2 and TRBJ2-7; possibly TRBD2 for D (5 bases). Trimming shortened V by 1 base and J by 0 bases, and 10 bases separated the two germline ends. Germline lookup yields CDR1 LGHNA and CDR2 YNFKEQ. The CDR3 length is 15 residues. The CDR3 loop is CASSQVLGSSYEQYF. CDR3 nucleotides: TGTGCCAGCAGCCAAGTTCTAGGGAGCTCCTACGAGCAGTACTTC.

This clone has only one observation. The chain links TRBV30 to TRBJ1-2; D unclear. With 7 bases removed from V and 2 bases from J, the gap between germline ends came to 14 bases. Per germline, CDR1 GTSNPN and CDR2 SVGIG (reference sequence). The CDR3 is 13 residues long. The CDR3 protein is CAYRSEANYGYTF. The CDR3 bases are TGTGCCTACCGGTCCGAGGCCAACTATGGCTACACCTTC.

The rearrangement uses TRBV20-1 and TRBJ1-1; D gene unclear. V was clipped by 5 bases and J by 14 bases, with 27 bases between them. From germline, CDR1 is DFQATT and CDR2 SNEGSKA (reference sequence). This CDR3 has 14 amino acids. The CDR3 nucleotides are TGCAGTGCTGGTGCCCTGGGTGTAAGAGGGTTGTACTTCTTT. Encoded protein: CSAGALGVRGLYFF.

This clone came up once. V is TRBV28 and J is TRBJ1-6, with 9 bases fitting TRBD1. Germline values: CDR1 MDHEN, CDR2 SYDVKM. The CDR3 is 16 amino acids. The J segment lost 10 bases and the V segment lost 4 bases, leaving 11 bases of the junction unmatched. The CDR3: CASSSARTGVESPLHF. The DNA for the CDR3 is TGTGCCAGCAGTTCCGCTCGGACAGGGGTCGAGTCACCCCTCCACTTT. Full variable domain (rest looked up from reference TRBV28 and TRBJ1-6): DVKVTQSSRYLVKRTGEKVFLECVQDMDHENMFWYRQDPGLGLRLIYFSYDVKMKEKGDIPEGYSVSREKKERFSLILESASTNQTSMYLCASSSARTGVESPLHFGNGTRLTVT.

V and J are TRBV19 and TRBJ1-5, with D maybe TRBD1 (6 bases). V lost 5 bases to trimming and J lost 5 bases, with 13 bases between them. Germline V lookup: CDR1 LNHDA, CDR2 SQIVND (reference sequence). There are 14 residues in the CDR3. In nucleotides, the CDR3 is TGTGCCAGTAGTCCCCGGACAGAGCATCAGCCCCAGCATTTT. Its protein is CASSPRTEHQPQHF.

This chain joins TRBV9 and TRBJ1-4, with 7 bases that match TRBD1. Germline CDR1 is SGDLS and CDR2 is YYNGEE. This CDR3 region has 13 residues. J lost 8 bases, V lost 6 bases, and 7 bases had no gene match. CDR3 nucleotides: TGTGCCAGCACGGGACAGCCGGGGGAAAAACTGTTTTTT. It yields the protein CASTGQPGEKLFF.

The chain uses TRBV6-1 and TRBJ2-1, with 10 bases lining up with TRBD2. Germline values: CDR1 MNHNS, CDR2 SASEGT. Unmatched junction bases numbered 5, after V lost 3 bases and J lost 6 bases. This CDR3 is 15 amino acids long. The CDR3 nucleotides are TGTGCCAGCAGTGAGAGAGCGGGGGGGAGCAATGAGCAGTTCTTC. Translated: CASSERAGGSNEQFF.

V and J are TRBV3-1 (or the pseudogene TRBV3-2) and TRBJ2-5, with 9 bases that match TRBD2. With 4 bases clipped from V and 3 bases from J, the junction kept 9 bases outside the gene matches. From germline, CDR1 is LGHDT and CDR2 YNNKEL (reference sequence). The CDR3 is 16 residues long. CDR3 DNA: TGTGCCAGCAGCCTTGAAGCTAGCGGGGCCGAAGAGACCCAGTACTTC. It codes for CASSLEASGAEETQYF.

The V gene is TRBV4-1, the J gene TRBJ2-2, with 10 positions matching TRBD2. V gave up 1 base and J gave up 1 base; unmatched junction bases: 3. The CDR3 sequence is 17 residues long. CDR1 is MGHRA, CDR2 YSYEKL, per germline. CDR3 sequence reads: CASSQGQRGGNTGELFF. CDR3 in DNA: TGCGCCAGCAGCCAAGGTCAGCGGGGGGGGAACACCGGGGAGCTGTTTTTT.

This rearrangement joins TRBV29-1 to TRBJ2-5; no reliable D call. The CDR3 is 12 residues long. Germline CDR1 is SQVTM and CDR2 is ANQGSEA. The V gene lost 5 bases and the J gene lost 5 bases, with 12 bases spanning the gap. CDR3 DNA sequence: TGCAGCGTTAACTGGCCCGGGGAGACCCAGTACTTC. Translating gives CSVNWPGETQYF.